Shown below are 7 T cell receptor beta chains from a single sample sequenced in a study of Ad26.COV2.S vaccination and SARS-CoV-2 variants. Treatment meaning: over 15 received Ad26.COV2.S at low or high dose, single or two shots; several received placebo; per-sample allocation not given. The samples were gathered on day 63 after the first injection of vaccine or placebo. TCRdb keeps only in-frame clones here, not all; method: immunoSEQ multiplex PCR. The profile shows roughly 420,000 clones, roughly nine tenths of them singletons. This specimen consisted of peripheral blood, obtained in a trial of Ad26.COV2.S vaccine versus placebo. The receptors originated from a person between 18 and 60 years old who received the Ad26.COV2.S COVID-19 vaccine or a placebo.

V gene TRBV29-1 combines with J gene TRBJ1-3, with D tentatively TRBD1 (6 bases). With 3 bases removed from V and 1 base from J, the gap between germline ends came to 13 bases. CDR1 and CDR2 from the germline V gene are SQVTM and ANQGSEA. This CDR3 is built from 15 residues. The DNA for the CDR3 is TGCAGCGTTGAGCAGGGGCGAAATTCTGGAAACACCATATATTTT. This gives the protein CSVEQGRNSGNTIYF.

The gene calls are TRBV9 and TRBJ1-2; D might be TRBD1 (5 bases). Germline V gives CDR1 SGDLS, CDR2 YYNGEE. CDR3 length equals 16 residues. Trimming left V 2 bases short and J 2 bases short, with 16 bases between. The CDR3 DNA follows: TGTGCCAGCAGCGTCCTCGAGCGGGGGGAGAACTATGGCTACACCTTC. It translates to CASSVLERGENYGYTF.

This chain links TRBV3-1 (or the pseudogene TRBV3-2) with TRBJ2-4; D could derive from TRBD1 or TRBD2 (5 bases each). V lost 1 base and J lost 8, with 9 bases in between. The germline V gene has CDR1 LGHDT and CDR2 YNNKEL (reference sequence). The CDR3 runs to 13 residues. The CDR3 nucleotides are TGTGCCAGCAGCCAAGGGGTGGGGGACATTCAGTACTTC. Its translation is CASSQGVGDIQYF.

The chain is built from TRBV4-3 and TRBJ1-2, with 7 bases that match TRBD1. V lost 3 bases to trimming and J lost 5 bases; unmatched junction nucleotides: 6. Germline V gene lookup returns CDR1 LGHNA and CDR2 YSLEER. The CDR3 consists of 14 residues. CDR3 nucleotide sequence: TGCGCCAGCAGCCATCCAGGGGGTGTGTATGGCTACACCTTC. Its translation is CASSHPGGVYGYTF.

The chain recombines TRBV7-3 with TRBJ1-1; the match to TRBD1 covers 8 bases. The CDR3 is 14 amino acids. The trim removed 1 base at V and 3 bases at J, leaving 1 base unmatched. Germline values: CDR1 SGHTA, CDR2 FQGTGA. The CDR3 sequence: CASSLNRGDTEAFF. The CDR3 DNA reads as TGTGCCAGCAGCTTAAACAGGGGGGACACTGAAGCTTTCTTT.

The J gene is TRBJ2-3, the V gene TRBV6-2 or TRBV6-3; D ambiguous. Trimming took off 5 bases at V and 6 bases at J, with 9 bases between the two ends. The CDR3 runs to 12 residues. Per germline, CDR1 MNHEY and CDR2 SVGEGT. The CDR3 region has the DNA TGTGCCAGCAGTCCCCCGCGGGATACGCAGTATTTT. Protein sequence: CASSPPRDTQYF.

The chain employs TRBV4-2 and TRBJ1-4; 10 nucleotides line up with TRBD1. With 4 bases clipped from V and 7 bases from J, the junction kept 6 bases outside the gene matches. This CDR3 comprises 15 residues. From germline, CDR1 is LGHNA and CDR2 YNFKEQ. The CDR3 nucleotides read TGTGCCAGCAGCCTCGAGACAGGGGGCGGTGAAAAACTGTTTTTT. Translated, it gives CASSLETGGGEKLFF.